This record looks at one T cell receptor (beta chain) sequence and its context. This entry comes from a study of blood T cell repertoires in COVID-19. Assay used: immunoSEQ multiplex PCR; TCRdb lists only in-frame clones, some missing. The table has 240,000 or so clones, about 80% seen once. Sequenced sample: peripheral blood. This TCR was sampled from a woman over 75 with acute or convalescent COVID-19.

In DNA, the CDR3 is TGTGCCAGCAGTGTACTCAGGCTGAACACTGAAGCTTTCTTT. Translating it yields CASSVLRLNTEAFF. The genes are TRBV2 and TRBJ1-1; D not resolved. Trimming cost V 4 bases and J 0 bases, with 9 bases left between them. The germline CDR1 and CDR2 sequences are SNHLY and FYNNEI. This CDR3 has 14 amino acids. Filled out from reference TRBV2 and TRBJ1-1, the complete variable domain reads EPEVTQTPSHQVTQMGQEVILRCVPISNHLYFYWYRQILGQKVEFLVSFYNNEISEKSEIFDDQFSVERPDGSNFTLKIRSTKLEDSAMYFCASSVLRLNTEAFFGQGTRLTVV.